This is a list of T cell receptor beta chains from one sample in a study of vaccination and CD4 T cells after COVID-19. MiXCR, run by TCRdb on the PCR reads, gives a single entry per CDR3 protein. The repertoire has about 12,000 distinct CDR3 sequences, 40% to 60% of them found once; the top ten carry approximately 15%. These TCRs' antigens remain unknown. The source material was CD4+ T cells from blood, cultured in vitro. The origin of the receptors is a human donor who had recovered from COVID-19. Each CDR3 is given with its conserved first and last residue. Fields, in order: CDR3 DNA, CDR3 protein, J gene, clone size, D gene, V gene. A D gene is named only where the DNA matches it firmly. Size values are once, few and many counts, or a class for expanded clones, and some rows have none.

CDR3 DNA: TGTGCCAGCAGCTCGAACGGGGGGGGTGGCTACAATGAGCAGTTCTTC
CDR3 protein: CASSSNGGGGYNEQFF
J gene: TRBJ2-1
clone size: .
D gene: TRBD2
V gene: TRBV7-2

CDR3 DNA: TGTGCCAGCAGTGACGACAGGGCAACTAATGAAAAACTGTTTTTT
CDR3 protein: CASSDDRATNEKLFF
J gene: TRBJ1-4
clone size: .
D gene: TRBD1
V gene: TRBV6-1

CDR3 DNA: TGCAGTGCTTCCGGGACTAGCGAATACGAGCAGTACTTC
CDR3 protein: CSASGTSEYEQYF
J gene: TRBJ2-7
clone size: .
D gene: TRBD2
V gene: TRBV20-1

CDR3 DNA: TGTGCCAGCAGTTTCGTGGGGGGGTCCTCCGACTTC
CDR3 protein: CASSFVGGSSDF
J gene: TRBJ2-7
clone size: .
D gene: TRBD2
V gene: TRBV2

CDR3 DNA: TGTGCCAGCAGCTCGGACAGGAACACCGGGGAGCTGTTTTTT
CDR3 protein: CASSSDRNTGELFF
J gene: TRBJ2-2
clone size: few
D gene: .
V gene: TRBV7-2

CDR3 DNA: TGTGCCAGCAGTTTTGGTGCTAGTACTTTCTTT
CDR3 protein: CASSFGASTFF
J gene: TRBJ1-1
clone size: .
D gene: .
V gene: TRBV7-9

CDR3 DNA: TGTGCCACCAGCAGAGATCGAGGGGGGACCCAGTACTTC
CDR3 protein: CATSRDRGGTQYF
J gene: TRBJ2-5
clone size: .
D gene: .
V gene: TRBV15

CDR3 DNA: TGTGCCAGCAGCTTAGGAGCGGACCCACAAGAGACCCAGTACTTC
CDR3 protein: CASSLGADPQETQYF
J gene: TRBJ2-5
clone size: few
D gene: .
V gene: TRBV7-2

CDR3 DNA: TGCAGTGCTCTGGCCGACGGATACAATGAGCAGTTCTTC
CDR3 protein: CSALADGYNEQFF
J gene: TRBJ2-1
clone size: large
D gene: .
V gene: TRBV20-1

CDR3 DNA: TGTGCCAGCACAGACAGGGGAAACATGAACACTGAAGCTTTCTTT
CDR3 protein: CASTDRGNMNTEAFF
J gene: TRBJ1-1
clone size: few
D gene: TRBD1
V gene: TRBV7-2

CDR3 DNA: TGCAGTGCTAGAGGCCCCGGGGGGGCCTTTACCGGGGAGCTGTTTTTT
CDR3 protein: CSARGPGGAFTGELFF
J gene: TRBJ2-2
clone size: .
D gene: TRBD2
V gene: TRBV20-1

CDR3 DNA: TGTGCCAGCAGCTTAACCGGGCACCACAATGAGCAGTTCTTC
CDR3 protein: CASSLTGHHNEQFF
J gene: TRBJ2-1
clone size: once
D gene: .
V gene: TRBV7-2

CDR3 DNA: TGTGCCAGCAGTGATCTTTCGGGGACTAGCGGGAGGAGCTCCTACAATGAGCAGTTCTTC
CDR3 protein: CASSDLSGTSGRSSYNEQFF
J gene: TRBJ2-1
clone size: .
D gene: TRBD2
V gene: TRBV2

CDR3 DNA: TGTGCCAGCAGTGAACAGGGCCAAGACACTGAAGCTTTCTTT
CDR3 protein: CASSEQGQDTEAFF
J gene: TRBJ1-1
clone size: few
D gene: .
V gene: TRBV2

CDR3 DNA: TGTGCCAGCAGCCTCTGGTCGACTCCCAACACCGGGGAGCTGTTTTTT
CDR3 protein: CASSLWSTPNTGELFF
J gene: TRBJ2-2
clone size: .
D gene: .
V gene: TRBV7-2

CDR3 DNA: TGCGCCAGCAGCCAAGCCGGACAGGGAGAAGCTTTCTTT
CDR3 protein: CASSQAGQGEAFF
J gene: TRBJ1-1
clone size: .
D gene: TRBD1
V gene: TRBV4-3

CDR3 DNA: TGTGCCGGCAGCCCCGGGACAGCGAACACTGAAGCTTTCTTT
CDR3 protein: CAGSPGTANTEAFF
J gene: TRBJ1-1
clone size: .
D gene: TRBD1
V gene: TRBV3-1

CDR3 DNA: TGCAGTGCTCTAGGGGGGACAGGGGACAATCAGCCCCAGCATTTT
CDR3 protein: CSALGGTGDNQPQHF
J gene: TRBJ1-5
clone size: few
D gene: TRBD1
V gene: TRBV20-1

CDR3 DNA: TGTGCCAGCAGGCCTCCGGGGGGACCTAACTATGGCTACACCTTC
CDR3 protein: CASRPPGGPNYGYTF
J gene: TRBJ1-2
clone size: .
D gene: .
V gene: TRBV27

CDR3 DNA: TGTGCCAGCAGCTTCGTCAGGGCCGCTGAAGCTTTCTTT
CDR3 protein: CASSFVRAAEAFF
J gene: TRBJ1-1
clone size: .
D gene: .
V gene: TRBV6-1

CDR3 DNA: TGTGCCAGCAGCTCCCAGCGGGTCTGGGGCAATGAGCAGTTCTTC
CDR3 protein: CASSSQRVWGNEQFF
J gene: TRBJ2-1
clone size: .
D gene: .
V gene: TRBV21-1

CDR3 DNA: TGCAGTGCCAAGACAGGGTCCCCAGAGACCCAGTACTTC
CDR3 protein: CSAKTGSPETQYF
J gene: TRBJ2-5
clone size: few
D gene: TRBD1
V gene: TRBV20-1

CDR3 DNA: TGTGAGACTTCCCTTCTTACCGGGAGGGGGGAAGAGACCCAGTACTTC
CDR3 protein: CETSLLTGRGEETQYF
J gene: TRBJ2-5
clone size: .
D gene: TRBD2
V gene: TRBV24-1

CDR3 DNA: TGTGCCAGCAGCCAGAGCGGGGGCACAGATACGCAGTATTTT
CDR3 protein: CASSQSGGTDTQYF
J gene: TRBJ2-3
clone size: few
D gene: TRBD2
V gene: TRBV12-3/TRBV12-4

CDR3 DNA: TGTGCCAGCAGTTACTCCCAGGGGGCCACTGAAGCTTTCTTT
CDR3 protein: CASSYSQGATEAFF
J gene: TRBJ1-1
clone size: .
D gene: TRBD1
V gene: TRBV6-5

CDR3 DNA: TGTGCCAGTAGTATAGCGGGAAGCAACTATGGCTACACCTTC
CDR3 protein: CASSIAGSNYGYTF
J gene: TRBJ1-2
clone size: medium-sized
D gene: .
V gene: TRBV19

CDR3 DNA: TGTGCCAGCAGCCGTCGGACAGGGAAGGGTGACACTGAAGCTTTCTTT
CDR3 protein: CASSRRTGKGDTEAFF
J gene: TRBJ1-1
clone size: once
D gene: TRBD1
V gene: TRBV11-3

CDR3 DNA: TGTGCCAGCAGAGAGACAGGTGGCTATGGCTACACCTTC
CDR3 protein: CASRETGGYGYTF
J gene: TRBJ1-2
clone size: medium-sized
D gene: .
V gene: TRBV2

CDR3 DNA: TGTGCCAGCAGCCGAGCGGGAGGGTCGATAAACAATGAGCAGTTCTTC
CDR3 protein: CASSRAGGSINNEQFF
J gene: TRBJ2-1
clone size: .
D gene: TRBD2
V gene: TRBV6-1

CDR3 DNA: TGTGCCAGCAGCTTTTGGAACACAGATACGCAGTATTTT
CDR3 protein: CASSFWNTDTQYF
J gene: TRBJ2-3
clone size: .
D gene: .
V gene: TRBV7-2

CDR3 DNA: TGTGCCAGCAGCTTAGGCCGGACAGGGGATGGCTACACCTTC
CDR3 protein: CASSLGRTGDGYTF
J gene: TRBJ1-2
clone size: .
D gene: TRBD1
V gene: TRBV11-3

CDR3 DNA: TGTGCCACCAGCAGGGGGGGCCTAACAGATACGCAGTATTTT
CDR3 protein: CATSRGGLTDTQYF
J gene: TRBJ2-3
clone size: .
D gene: .
V gene: TRBV15

CDR3 DNA: TGTGCCAGCAGTGAGGAGCCAGGGACGCCCGGGGAGCTGTTTTTT
CDR3 protein: CASSEEPGTPGELFF
J gene: TRBJ2-2
clone size: .
D gene: .
V gene: TRBV6-4

CDR3 DNA: TGTGCCAGCAGCTTCACGGGAAAAGAGACCCAGTACTTC
CDR3 protein: CASSFTGKETQYF
J gene: TRBJ2-5
clone size: .
D gene: .
V gene: TRBV7-3

CDR3 DNA: TGTGCCAGCAGCTTAGATGGCCGGGGGGCGAGCAATCAGCCCCAGCATTTT
CDR3 protein: CASSLDGRGASNQPQHF
J gene: TRBJ1-5
clone size: .
D gene: .
V gene: TRBV7-2

CDR3 DNA: TGTGCCAGCAGTGTTCCACGACAGGGAAATTCACCCCTCCACTTT
CDR3 protein: CASSVPRQGNSPLHF
J gene: TRBJ1-6
clone size: .
D gene: TRBD1
V gene: TRBV6-2/TRBV6-3

CDR3 DNA: TGTGCCAGTAGTAGCATAGCGCAAGAGACCCAGTACTTC
CDR3 protein: CASSSIAQETQYF
J gene: TRBJ2-5
clone size: .
D gene: .
V gene: TRBV19

CDR3 DNA: TGTGCCAGCAGCCAGACCAATACTGGGGAGCAGTACTTC
CDR3 protein: CASSQTNTGEQYF
J gene: TRBJ2-7
clone size: .
D gene: .
V gene: TRBV4-2

CDR3 DNA: TGTGCCAGCAGCATGGGGAGTGACACTGAAGCTTTCTTT
CDR3 protein: CASSMGSDTEAFF
J gene: TRBJ1-1
clone size: .
D gene: .
V gene: TRBV7-3

CDR3 DNA: TGTGCCAGTAGTACCAACAGGGGCACTAAGCCCTACAATGAGCAGTTCTTC
CDR3 protein: CASSTNRGTKPYNEQFF
J gene: TRBJ2-1
clone size: .
D gene: TRBD1
V gene: TRBV19

CDR3 DNA: TGTGCCAGCAGTTACTCGGGCATCGCAAAACTGTTTTTT
CDR3 protein: CASSYSGIAKLFF
J gene: TRBJ1-4
clone size: .
D gene: .
V gene: TRBV6-5

CDR3 DNA: TGTGCCTGGACTTATCGGGGTCGAGGACAGTATAATTCACCCCTCCACTTT
CDR3 protein: CAWTYRGRGQYNSPLHF
J gene: TRBJ1-6
clone size: .
D gene: .
V gene: TRBV30

CDR3 DNA: TGTGCCAGCAGCTTGACAGGGGGGACGGTCGAGCAGTTCTTC
CDR3 protein: CASSLTGGTVEQFF
J gene: TRBJ2-1
clone size: .
D gene: TRBD1
V gene: TRBV11-1

CDR3 DNA: TGTGCCAGCAGCTCCCGAAGGACGGAATACAATGAGCAGTTCTTC
CDR3 protein: CASSSRRTEYNEQFF
J gene: TRBJ2-1
clone size: .
D gene: .
V gene: TRBV6-2/TRBV6-3

CDR3 DNA: TGTGCCAGCAGCCCGGGACCGGACTATGGCTACACCTTC
CDR3 protein: CASSPGPDYGYTF
J gene: TRBJ1-2
clone size: .
D gene: .
V gene: TRBV7-6

CDR3 DNA: TGTGCCAGCTTCACGGCCGATTCCTACGAGCAGTACTTC
CDR3 protein: CASFTADSYEQYF
J gene: TRBJ2-7
clone size: .
D gene: .
V gene: TRBV6-2/TRBV6-3

CDR3 DNA: TGCAGTGCTAGAGGTTGGGGGACTGAAGCTTTCTTT
CDR3 protein: CSARGWGTEAFF
J gene: TRBJ1-1
clone size: few
D gene: .
V gene: TRBV20-1

CDR3 DNA: TGTGCCAGCACCCGTAAACCCGGGAGTGGAGCTTTCTTT
CDR3 protein: CASTRKPGSGAFF
J gene: TRBJ1-1
clone size: .
D gene: .
V gene: TRBV6-1

CDR3 DNA: TGTGCCAGCAGTTACCTCCCGACCTATAGCAATCAGCCCCAGCATTTT
CDR3 protein: CASSYLPTYSNQPQHF
J gene: TRBJ1-5
clone size: .
D gene: .
V gene: TRBV6-2/TRBV6-3

CDR3 DNA: TGTGCCAGCAGCGTAGTCGGTACCACTGAAGCTTTCTTT
CDR3 protein: CASSVVGTTEAFF
J gene: TRBJ1-1
clone size: .
D gene: .
V gene: TRBV9

CDR3 DNA: TGTGCCAGTAGTATGGGCCTCTATTGGTTTTTT
CDR3 protein: CASSMGLYWFF
J gene: TRBJ1-4
clone size: .
D gene: .
V gene: TRBV19

CDR3 DNA: TGTGCCAGCAGTCCCAACAGGCGGCCCATGAACACTGAAGCTTTCTTT
CDR3 protein: CASSPNRRPMNTEAFF
J gene: TRBJ1-1
clone size: .
D gene: .
V gene: TRBV27

CDR3 DNA: TGTGCCAGCAGTTACGGGGGCGGGGGGGCCCACAATGAGCAGTTCTTC
CDR3 protein: CASSYGGGGAHNEQFF
J gene: TRBJ2-1
clone size: .
D gene: TRBD2
V gene: TRBV6-5